A selection of T cell receptor beta chains follows, all from one sample in a study of cytomegalovirus exposure and HLA in healthy donors. Libraries were prepared by immunoSEQ multiplex PCR; TCRdb keeps only in-frame clonotypes and omits some of them. This sample has under 200,000 clones, with just under 90% found just once. The sequenced material came from PBMCs. These receptors all come from a woman under 30 in good health and CMV-seropositive. CDR3s include the opening cysteine and the closing phenylalanine or tryptophan. A D gene is named only where the DNA matches it firmly. Expanded clones get a size class; other rows say once, few or many, or leave the size out.

cdr3_length	v_call	d_call	clone_size	j_call	cdr3_aa	cdr3_nt
14	TRBV6-5	TRBD2	few	TRBJ2-2	CASDGTSDTGELFF	TGTGCCAGCGATGGGACTAGCGACACCGGGGAGCTGTTTTTT
17	TRBV27	.	.	TRBJ2-2	CASSLSPTGYNTGELFF	TGTGCCAGCAGTTTATCTCCGACAGGATATAACACCGGGGAGCTGTTTTTT
14	TRBV15	.	few	TRBJ2-7	CATSGGGHSYEQYF	TGTGCCACCAGCGGAGGCGGACACTCCTACGAGCAGTACTTC
15	TRBV18	.	.	TRBJ2-2	CASSPPGGSSGELFF	TGTGCCAGCTCACCACCGGGAGGCTCCTCCGGGGAGCTGTTTTTT
13	TRBV6-5	TRBD1	.	TRBJ2-3	CASSNRGADTQYF	TGTGCCAGCAGCAACAGGGGAGCAGATACGCAGTATTTT
15	TRBV4-1	TRBD2	few	TRBJ2-7	CASSPLAGWRHEQYF	TGCGCCAGCAGCCCTCTAGCGGGATGGAGGCACGAGCAGTACTTC
11	TRBV20-1	TRBD1	.	TRBJ2-7	CSADRDYEQYF	TGCAGTGCCGACAGGGATTACGAGCAGTACTTC
15	TRBV18	.	.	TRBJ2-7	CASSPNRGGSYEQYF	TGTGCCAGCTCACCAAACAGGGGGGGATCCTACGAGCAGTACTTC
12	TRBV6-5	TRBD1	.	TRBJ1-2	CASRQGNYGYTF	TGTGCCAGCAGACAGGGGAATTATGGCTACACCTTC
16	TRBV11-3	.	.	TRBJ2-7	CASSSRGKTTPYEQYF	TGTGCCAGCAGCTCCCGGGGTAAAACTACCCCCTACGAGCAGTACTTC
15	TRBV7-6	.	.	TRBJ2-2	CASSLVQGFTGELFF	TGTGCCAGCAGCTTAGTGCAGGGTTTCACCGGGGAGCTGTTTTTT
16	TRBV13	.	once	TRBJ1-4	CASSLTRGATNEKLFF	TGTGCCAGCAGCTTAACCAGGGGTGCAACTAATGAAAAACTGTTTTTT
15	TRBV6-6	TRBD1	.	TRBJ1-3	CASSWGQSSGNTIYF	TGTGCCAGCAGTTGGGGACAGAGCTCTGGAAACACCATATATTTT
14	TRBV27	.	.	TRBJ1-1	CASTRDTRGTEAFF	TGTGCCAGCACCCGGGACACGAGGGGCACTGAAGCTTTCTTT
14	TRBV2	TRBD1	.	TRBJ2-7	CASSPDRNSYEQYF	TGTGCCAGCAGTCCGGACAGGAACTCCTACGAGCAGTACTTC
15	TRBV7-2	.	.	TRBJ2-7	CASSFGRQARYEQYF	TGTGCCAGCAGCTTTGGCCGACAGGCACGCTACGAGCAGTACTTC
12	TRBV5-6	.	.	TRBJ1-1	CASSLGTVEAFF	TGTGCCAGCAGCTTGGGGACAGTTGAAGCTTTCTTT
15	TRBV10-1	TRBD2	.	TRBJ2-2	CASSELAGNTGELFF	TGCGCCAGCAGTGAACTAGCGGGGAACACCGGGGAGCTGTTTTTT
19	TRBV7-3	.	.	TRBJ2-5	CASSLHARGRHQEEETQYF	TGTGCCAGCAGCCTCCATGCGCGCGGACGACACCAGGAGGAAGAGACCCAGTACTTC
14	TRBV4-1	TRBD2	.	TRBJ2-7	CASSQAGGPREQYF	TGCGCCAGCAGCCAAGCGGGAGGGCCACGCGAGCAGTACTTC
17	TRBV4-2	TRBD1	.	TRBJ1-3	CASSQVTGGFSGNTIYF	TGTGCCAGCAGCCAAGTAACAGGGGGCTTTTCTGGAAACACCATATATTTT
15	TRBV5-1	TRBD2	few	TRBJ2-1	CASSLGTSGNNEQFF	TGCGCCAGCAGCTTAGGGACTAGCGGGAACAATGAGCAGTTCTTC
12	TRBV29-1	.	.	TRBJ2-1	CSVEADRGEQFF	TGCAGCGTTGAGGCGGACAGAGGTGAGCAGTTCTTC
13	TRBV6-5	.	few	TRBJ1-2	CASSYSTAYGYTF	TGTGCCAGCAGTTACTCCACAGCTTATGGCTACACCTTC
13	TRBV11-2	TRBD2	.	TRBJ2-7	CASSFSGSDEQYF	TGTGCCAGCAGTTTCAGCGGGAGCGACGAGCAGTACTTC
12	TRBV10-3	.	.	TRBJ2-7	CAISESGYEQYF	TGTGCCATCAGTGAAAGCGGCTACGAGCAGTACTTC